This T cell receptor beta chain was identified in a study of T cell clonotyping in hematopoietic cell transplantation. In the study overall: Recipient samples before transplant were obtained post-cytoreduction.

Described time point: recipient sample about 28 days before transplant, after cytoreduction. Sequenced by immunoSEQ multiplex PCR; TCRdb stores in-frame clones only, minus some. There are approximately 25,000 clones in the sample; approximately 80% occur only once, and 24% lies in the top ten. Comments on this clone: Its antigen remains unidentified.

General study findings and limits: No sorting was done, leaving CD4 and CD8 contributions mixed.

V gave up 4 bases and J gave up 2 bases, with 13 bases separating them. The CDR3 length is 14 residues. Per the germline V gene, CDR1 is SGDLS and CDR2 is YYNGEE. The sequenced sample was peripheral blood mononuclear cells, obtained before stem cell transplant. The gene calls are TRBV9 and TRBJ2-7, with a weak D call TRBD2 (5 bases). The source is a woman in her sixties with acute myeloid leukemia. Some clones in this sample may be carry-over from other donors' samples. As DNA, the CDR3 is TGTGCCAGCAGCTCCCGAGGGAGCACCTACGAGCAGTACTTC. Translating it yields CASSSRGSTYEQYF.